These T cell receptor beta chains were read from a single sample in a study of T-cell reconstitution after alpha-beta-depleted transplantation in children. One entry per CDR3 protein, called by TCRdb with MiXCR from the PCR reads. The table lists more than 400,000 distinct CDR3 sequences, about an eighth of them singletons. The starting material was PBMCs, mostly from graft donor cells, obtained 180 days after TCRalphabeta/CD19-depleted stem cell transplant. The receptors here all came from a female patient aged 2-9 years who had a stem cell transplant for aplastic anemia, so the T cells may come from the graft donor. Both conserved end residues are part of each CDR3. Fields, in order: clone size, D gene, V gene, J gene, CDR3 protein, CDR3 DNA. The D gene is left open where the match is weak. A clone size is listed for some rows: how often the clone was seen (once, few, many), or a class if it is expanded.

size: -; D: -; V: TRBV20-1; J: TRBJ1-6; CDR3: CSARDDSASSYNSPLHF; DNA: TGCAGTGCTAGAGATGACAGTGCGAGCTCCTATAATTCACCCCTCCACTTT
size: -; D: TRBD2; V: TRBV7-2; J: TRBJ2-1; CDR3: CASSLGDPGLAGKEQFF; DNA: TGTGCCAGCAGCTTAGGGGACCCGGGACTAGCGGGAAAGGAGCAGTTCTTC
size: -; D: -; V: TRBV5-1; J: TRBJ1-4; CDR3: CAGRGAATTNEKLFF; DNA: TGCGCCGGCAGGGGAGCGGCTACAACTAATGAAAAACTGTTTTTT
size: many; D: -; V: TRBV5-1; J: TRBJ2-1; CDR3: CASSFLYNEQFF; DNA: TGCGCCAGCAGCTTCCTCTACAATGAGCAGTTCTTC
size: -; D: -; V: TRBV30; J: TRBJ1-1; CDR3: CAWSVGMNTEAFF; DNA: TGTGCCTGGAGTGTCGGTATGAACACTGAAGCTTTCTTT
size: few; D: TRBD2; V: TRBV7-3; J: TRBJ2-7; CDR3: CASSRGSSASYEQYF; DNA: TGTGCCAGCAGCCGCGGGAGTTCGGCTTCCTACGAGCAGTACTTC
size: few; D: TRBD1; V: TRBV29-1; J: TRBJ2-7; CDR3: CSVAGRDRPFQEHYEQYF; DNA: TGCAGCGTCGCCGGTCGGGACAGGCCTTTCCAGGAGCACTACGAGCAGTACTTC
size: -; D: -; V: TRBV4-2; J: TRBJ1-5; CDR3: CASSHGTYSNQPQHF; DNA: TGTGCCAGCAGCCACGGGACATACAGCAATCAGCCCCAGCATTTT
size: -; D: TRBD2; V: TRBV28; J: TRBJ2-7; CDR3: CASRFPSGSPYEQYF; DNA: TGTGCCAGCAGGTTTCCTAGCGGGAGTCCCTACGAGCAGTACTTC
size: -; D: -; V: TRBV7-3; J: TRBJ2-1; CDR3: CASSFQSYNEQFF; DNA: TGTGCCAGCAGCTTCCAATCTTACAATGAGCAGTTCTTC
size: many; D: TRBD1; V: TRBV5-6; J: TRBJ2-1; CDR3: CASSRGQGSYNEQFF; DNA: TGTGCCAGCAGCCGGGGACAGGGCTCCTACAATGAGCAGTTCTTC
size: many; D: TRBD1; V: TRBV10-3; J: TRBJ2-7; CDR3: CAISRGQLYYEQYF; DNA: TGTGCCATCAGCAGGGGACAGTTGTACTACGAGCAGTACTTC
size: -; D: -; V: TRBV12-3/TRBV12-4; J: TRBJ1-1; CDR3: CASSLGSEANTEAFF; DNA: TGTGCCAGCAGTTTAGGATCCGAGGCGAACACTGAAGCTTTCTTT
size: few; D: -; V: TRBV7-9; J: TRBJ1-1; CDR3: CASSYGWGDTEAFF; DNA: TGTGCCAGCAGCTACGGGTGGGGGGACACTGAAGCTTTCTTT
size: few; D: -; V: TRBV11-2; J: TRBJ2-7; CDR3: CASSLVRGFRGGTYEQYF; DNA: TGTGCCAGCAGCTTAGTAAGGGGCTTCAGGGGAGGCACCTACGAGCAGTACTTC
size: few; D: -; V: TRBV27; J: TRBJ1-5; CDR3: CASSLSGFLSQPQHF; DNA: TGTGCCAGCAGTTTATCCGGGTTTTTAAGTCAGCCCCAGCATTTT
size: few; D: -; V: TRBV15; J: TRBJ2-1; CDR3: CATSRDRGAYNEQFF; DNA: TGTGCCACCAGCAGAGATCGGGGGGCTTACAATGAGCAGTTCTTC
size: many; D: TRBD2; V: TRBV4-3; J: TRBJ2-2; CDR3: CASSQSTSGSSTGELFF; DNA: TGCGCCAGCAGCCAAAGCACTAGCGGGAGTTCGACCGGGGAGCTGTTTTTT